This T cell receptor beta chain was found in a study of T-cell memory formation after mild COVID-19. Findings and caveats of the study: CD4+ contracting clones lay mainly in CM and EM, CD8+ ones in EMRA. Memory sampled before infection contained some responding clones, suggesting cross-reactive memory joined.

Only a few counts were recorded for this clonotype. Its antigen is unknown. From 5'RACE with constant-segment primers came TCR alpha and TCR beta cDNA libraries that carried sample barcodes and UMIs. TCRdb processed the 5' RACE reads anew with MiXCR; each CDR3 protein has one entry. The sample consists of 300,000 or so distinct CDR3 sequences, 15% to 20% of them appearing once. V was shortened by 2 bases and J by 7 bases, with 15 bases between the two germline ends. The length of the CDR3 is 15 residues. Germline CDR1 is SGHTA and CDR2 is FQGNSA. The origin of this receptor is a young man who had mild COVID-19 (a few samples of this study predate the infection). Cell type and time point are not known. The chain uses TRBV7-2 and TRBJ1-5; D is perhaps TRBD1 (5 bases). Sequencing input: PBMCs or a T cell subset sorted from them (not recorded which). The CDR3 loop reads CASSLMQGLLQPQHF. The CDR3 coding sequence is TGTGCCAGCAGCTTAATGCAGGGTCTGTTGCAGCCCCAGCATTTT.